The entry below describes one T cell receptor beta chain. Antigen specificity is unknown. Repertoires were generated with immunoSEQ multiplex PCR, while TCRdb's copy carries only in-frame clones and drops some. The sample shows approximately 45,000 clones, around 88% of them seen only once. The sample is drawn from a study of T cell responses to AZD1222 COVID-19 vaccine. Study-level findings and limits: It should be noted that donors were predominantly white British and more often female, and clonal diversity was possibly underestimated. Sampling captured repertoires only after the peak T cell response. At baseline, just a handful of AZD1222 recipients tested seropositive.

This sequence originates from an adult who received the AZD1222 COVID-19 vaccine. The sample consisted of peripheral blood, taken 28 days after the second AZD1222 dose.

The CDR3 DNA reads TGTGCCAGCAGCTTACGGAGCGGGAGGTCCTACGAGCAGTACTTC. This gives the protein CASSLRSGRSYEQYF. This chain joins TRBV13 and TRBJ2-7; the match to TRBD2 covers 9 bases. V was pared by 2 bases and J by 1 base, with 3 bases of the junction left unmatched. The CDR3 sequence is 15 residues long. Germline V lookup: CDR1 PRHDT, CDR2 FYEKMQ (reference sequence). The entire variable domain, with the rest obtained from reference TRBV13 and TRBJ2-7, is as follows: AAGVIQSPRHLIKEKRETATLKCYPIPRHDTVYWYQQGPGQDPQFLISFYEKMQSDKGSIPDRFSAQQFSDYHSELNMSSLELGDSALYFCASSLRSGRSYEQYFGPGTRLTVT.